The rows below give T cell receptor beta chains drawn from one sample of a study of T cell responses to AZD1222 COVID-19 vaccine. Produced via immunoSEQ multiplex PCR; TCRdb's table is partial and in-frame only. The repertoire holds around 80,000 clones, with about 91% as singletons. The sequencing used peripheral blood, collected 28 days after the second AZD1222 dose. The receptors were sampled from an adult who received the AZD1222 COVID-19 vaccine. CDR3s include the opening cysteine and the closing phenylalanine or tryptophan. The D gene is left open where the match is weak. Clone size is shown for a subset of rows, as once, few, many or a class of expanded clone.

>TRBD2|TRBJ2-1|.|TRBV29-1
CSVEGGLAGVYNEQFF
TGCAGCGTTGAGGGAGGACTAGCGGGAGTTTACAATGAGCAGTTCTTC
>.|TRBJ1-2|.|TRBV2
CASSELGFTSYGYTF
TGTGCCAGCAGTGAATTGGGTTTTACTTCATATGGCTACACCTTC
>TRBD1|TRBJ2-7|.|TRBV5-1
CASSLAPGGSYEQYF
TGCGCCAGCAGCTTGGCGCCAGGGGGATCCTACGAGCAGTACTTC
>.|TRBJ1-5|.|TRBV4-1
CASSQVGRPDQPQHF
TGCGCCAGCAGCCAAGTGGGAAGGCCCGATCAGCCCCAGCATTTT
>.|TRBJ2-2|.|TRBV7-2
CASSPGRPGELFF
TGTGCCAGCAGTCCGGGTCGGCCCGGGGAGCTGTTTTTT
>.|TRBJ1-2|.|TRBV7-2
CASSPRTEDYGYTF
TGTGCCAGCAGCCCTAGGACAGAAGATTATGGCTACACCTTC
>TRBD1|TRBJ1-4|.|TRBV2
CASKGQRSTNEKLFF
TGTGCCAGCAAGGGACAGAGGTCAACTAATGAAAAACTGTTTTTT
>.|TRBJ2-7|once|TRBV9
CASSVAGNVGYEQYF
TGTGCCAGCAGCGTAGCCGGGAACGTCGGCTACGAGCAGTACTTC
>.|TRBJ2-7|.|TRBV7-2
CASSPHYEQYF
TGTGCCAGCAGCCCCCACTACGAGCAGTACTTC
>.|TRBJ2-3|once|TRBV11-1
CASSFWGSGTDTQYF
TGTGCCAGCAGCTTTTGGGGGAGCGGCACAGATACGCAGTATTTT
>.|TRBJ2-2|once|TRBV19
CASRTNSGTTGELFF
TGTGCCAGTCGAACAAATAGCGGTACCACCGGGGAGCTGTTTTTT
>TRBD2|TRBJ2-2|.|TRBV6-2/TRBV6-3
CASSTPEGREVKSGELFF
TGTGCCAGCAGTACTCCCGAGGGGCGGGAGGTGAAGTCCGGGGAGCTGTTTTTT
>.|TRBJ2-5|.|TRBV19
CASSWAADSETQYF
TGTGCCAGTAGCTGGGCCGCCGACTCTGAGACCCAGTACTTC
>TRBD1|TRBJ2-7|.|TRBV6-6
CASREGQGISYEQYF
TGTGCCAGCAGGGAGGGACAGGGGATTTCCTACGAGCAGTACTTC
>TRBD2|TRBJ2-7|.|TRBV18
CASSPYTGTSGRDEQYF
TGTGCCAGCTCACCGTATACCGGGACTAGCGGGAGAGATGAGCAGTACTTC
>.|TRBJ1-1|.|TRBV28
CASSSWGRANTEAFF
TGTGCCAGCAGTTCATGGGGCAGAGCGAACACTGAAGCTTTCTTT
>TRBD1|TRBJ1-6|.|TRBV5-1
CASSLGSGTANSPLHF
TGCGCCAGCAGCTTGGGGTCAGGGACAGCGAATTCACCCCTCCACTTT
>.|TRBJ2-1|.|TRBV24-1
CATSQGHYNEQFF
TGTGCCACCAGTCAGGGGCACTACAATGAGCAGTTCTTC
>.|TRBJ2-1|.|TRBV14
CASSQVGRGNEQFF
TGTGCCAGCAGCCAAGTGGGTCGGGGGAATGAGCAGTTCTTC
>.|TRBJ1-4|.|TRBV5-4
CASSPQGIHEKLFF
TGTGCCAGCAGCCCCCAGGGTATCCATGAAAAACTGTTTTTT
>.|TRBJ1-5|.|TRBV28
CASSLGRQVNQPQHF
TGTGCCAGCAGTCTGGGCCGACAGGTCAATCAGCCCCAGCATTTT
>TRBD2|TRBJ2-5|.|TRBV2
CASSGLLGGGQETQYF
TGTGCCAGCAGTGGATTGTTAGGCGGGGGACAAGAGACCCAGTACTTC
>.|TRBJ2-2|.|TRBV28
CASSFGGLTGELFF
TGTGCCAGCAGTTTCGGGGGGCTTACCGGGGAGCTGTTTTTT
>.|TRBJ2-7|.|TRBV7-2
CASSLVAPRRSSYEQYF
TGTGCCAGCAGCTTAGTGGCCCCCAGGAGAAGCTCCTACGAGCAGTACTTC
>.|TRBJ1-2|.|TRBV19
CASSAYEGTNYGYTF
TGTGCCAGTTCGGCGTATGAGGGGACAAACTATGGCTACACCTTC
>.|TRBJ2-3|.|TRBV27
CASSLWLQDTQYF
TGTGCCAGCAGTTTATGGTTACAGGATACGCAGTATTTT
>TRBD1|TRBJ1-1|.|TRBV7-3
CASSTWGQRNTEAFF
TGTGCCAGCAGTACGTGGGGACAGAGGAACACTGAAGCTTTCTTT
>TRBD2|TRBJ2-7|.|TRBV10-1
CARGGEIDSYEQYF
TGCGCCAGGGGGGGGGAGATAGACTCCTACGAGCAGTACTTC
>.|TRBJ1-4|once|TRBV7-9
CASSLGGINEKLFF
TGTGCCAGCAGCTTGGGGGGAATTAATGAAAAACTGTTTTTT
>.|TRBJ2-5|few|TRBV23-1
CASSQPPPGVPQETQYF
TGCGCCAGCAGTCAACCACCACCGGGGGTGCCCCAAGAGACCCAGTACTTC
>TRBD2|TRBJ2-3|.|TRBV7-6
CASSQGLAGSSSTDTQYF
TGTGCCAGCAGCCAGGGACTAGCGGGTTCATCTAGCACAGATACGCAGTATTTT
>TRBD2|TRBJ2-7|.|TRBV28
CASRTSGRSYEQYF
TGTGCCAGCAGAACTAGCGGGAGGAGCTACGAGCAGTACTTC
>TRBD2|TRBJ2-3|.|TRBV28
CASKRQRDTDTQYF
TGTGCCAGCAAGAGGCAGCGGGACACAGATACGCAGTATTTT
>.|TRBJ1-5|.|TRBV6-6
CASSSSLAQHF
TGTGCCAGCAGTTCCTCCCTAGCCCAGCATTTT
>TRBD2|TRBJ2-1|.|TRBV5-1
CASSLSGTSGNREQFF
TGCGCCAGCAGCTTGTCCGGGACTAGCGGGAACCGTGAGCAGTTCTTC
>.|TRBJ1-1|.|TRBV19
CASRLARNTEAFF
TGTGCCAGTAGGCTGGCGCGGAACACTGAAGCTTTCTTT
>.|TRBJ1-5|.|TRBV4-1
CASSQEGGSDQPQHF
TGCGCCAGCAGCCAAGAAGGAGGAAGCGATCAGCCCCAGCATTTT
>.|TRBJ1-1|.|TRBV18
CASSPPAAGFGTEAFF
TGTGCCAGCTCACCACCAGCTGCGGGGTTTGGCACTGAAGCTTTCTTT
>.|TRBJ2-2|.|TRBV9
CASSVGLGELFF
TGTGCCAGCAGCGTAGGACTTGGGGAGCTGTTTTTT
>TRBD2|TRBJ2-2|.|TRBV2
CASKGLAGVGNTGELFF
TGTGCCAGCAAGGGACTAGCGGGAGTGGGGAACACCGGGGAGCTGTTTTTT
>.|TRBJ2-7|.|TRBV28
CASRFSGGPTYEQYF
TGTGCCAGCAGATTCTCAGGGGGGCCTACCTACGAGCAGTACTTC
>.|TRBJ1-1|.|TRBV11-3
CASSSRRDTEAFF
TGTGCCAGCAGCTCACGAAGGGACACTGAAGCTTTCTTT
>.|TRBJ2-7|.|TRBV27
CASTPGHLGLEYF
TGTGCCAGCACTCCGGGACATCTCGGTCTTGAGTACTTC
>.|TRBJ2-5|.|TRBV19
CASTGYGSAIGETQYF
TGTGCCAGTACCGGATATGGTTCGGCTATCGGAGAGACCCAGTACTTC
>.|TRBJ1-4|once|TRBV19
CASSDHATNEKLFF
TGTGCCAGTAGTGACCATGCAACTAATGAAAAACTGTTTTTT
>.|TRBJ2-1|few|TRBV9
CASSAGLSSYNEQFF
TGTGCCAGCAGCGCCGGACTCTCCTCCTACAATGAGCAGTTCTTC
>.|TRBJ2-7|.|TRBV19
CASSRAVSYEQYF
TGTGCCAGTAGTCGGGCAGTCTCCTACGAGCAGTACTTC
>.|TRBJ2-4|.|TRBV28
CASRRALDIQYF
TGTGCCAGCAGAAGAGCTTTAGACATTCAGTACTTC
>TRBD1|TRBJ2-7|.|TRBV7-8
CASSGGTGGLEQYF
TGTGCCAGCAGCGGCGGGACAGGGGGCCTCGAGCAGTACTTC
>TRBD2|TRBJ2-5|.|TRBV10-3
CAISDVAGETQYF
TGTGCCATCAGTGATGTAGCGGGGGAGACCCAGTACTTC
>.|TRBJ2-7|.|TRBV3-1/TRBV3-2
CASSQDPASYEQYF
TGTGCCAGCAGCCAAGATCCGGCTAGCTACGAGCAGTACTTC
>.|TRBJ2-7|.|TRBV27
CASSPQTGVYEQYF
TGTGCCAGCAGTCCACAGACAGGTGTCTACGAGCAGTACTTC